Below are 3 T cell receptor beta chains sequenced from a single sample in a study of monozygotic twins with inflammatory bowel disease. For each CDR3 protein, TCRdb gives one entry from its re-call of the 5' RACE reads, without DNA. Here the sample table reports about 380,000 distinct CDR3 sequences. Sequencing was carried out using blood. These TCRs come from a human donor with ulcerative colitis or Crohn's disease, or a healthy co-twin of an affected twin (not recorded which).

The chain couples TRBV5-6 to TRBJ2-5; TCRdb proposes TRBD1, but this gene call is untestable without DNA. The CDR3 totals 16 residues. The V gene's germline CDR1 is SGHDT and CDR2 YYEEEE. The CDR3 loop reads CASSLLGGPWQETQYF.

The chain carries TRBV7-9 and TRBJ2-3; TCRdb lists TRBD2, though no DNA is available to test this call. CDR1 is SEHNR, CDR2 FQNEAQ, per germline (reference sequence). The CDR3 consists of 13 residues. CDR3 residues: CARGLAGTDTQYF.

The rearrangement joins TRBV7-7 to TRBJ2-2; TCRdb picks TRBD1, but there is no DNA to check that call. Germline V gene lookup returns CDR1 SSHAT and CDR2 FNYEAQ (reference sequence). CDR3 size: 14 residues. Here the CDR3 reads CASSMTVNTGELFF.